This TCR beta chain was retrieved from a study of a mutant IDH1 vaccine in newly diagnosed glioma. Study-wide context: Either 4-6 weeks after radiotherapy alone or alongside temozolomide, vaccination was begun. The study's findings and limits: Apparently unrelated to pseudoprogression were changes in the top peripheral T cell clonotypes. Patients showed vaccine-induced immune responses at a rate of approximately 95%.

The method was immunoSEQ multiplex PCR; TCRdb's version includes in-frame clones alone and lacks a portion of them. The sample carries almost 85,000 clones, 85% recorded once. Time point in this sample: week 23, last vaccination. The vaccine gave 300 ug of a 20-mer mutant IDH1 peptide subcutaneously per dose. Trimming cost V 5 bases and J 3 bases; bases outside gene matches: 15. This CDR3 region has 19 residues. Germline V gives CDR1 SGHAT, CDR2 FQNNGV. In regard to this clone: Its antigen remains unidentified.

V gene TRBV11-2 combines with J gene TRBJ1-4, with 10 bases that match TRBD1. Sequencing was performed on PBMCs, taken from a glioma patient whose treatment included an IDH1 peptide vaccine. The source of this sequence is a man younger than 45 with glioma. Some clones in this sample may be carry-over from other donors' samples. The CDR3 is CASSARGQGFFRSNEKLFF. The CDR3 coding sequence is TGTGCCAGCAGCGCCAGGGGACAGGGGTTTTTCAGGTCTAATGAAAAACTGTTTTTT.